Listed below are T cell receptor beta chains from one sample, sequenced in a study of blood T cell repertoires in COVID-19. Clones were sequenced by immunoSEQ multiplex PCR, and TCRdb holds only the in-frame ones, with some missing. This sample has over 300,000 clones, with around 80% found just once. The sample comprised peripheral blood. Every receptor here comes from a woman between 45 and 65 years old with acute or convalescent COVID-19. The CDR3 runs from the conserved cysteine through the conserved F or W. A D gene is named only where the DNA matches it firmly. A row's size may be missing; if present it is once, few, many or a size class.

TGTGCCAGCGGCCGGGAGGGACTAATAGCCGCGGGGACAGATACGCAGTATTTT	CASGREGLIAAGTDTQYF	TRBD2	.	TRBV7-6	TRBJ2-3
TGTGCCAGCGCCCTTCGTCCGGGGACAAGTGAAAAACTGTTTTTT	CASALRPGTSEKLFF	.	.	TRBV27	TRBJ1-4
TGTGCCAGCAGTCCGACAGGAAATATCCAGACCCAGCATTTT	CASSPTGNIQTQHF	.	.	TRBV6-2/TRBV6-3	TRBJ1-5
TGTGCCAGCACCGTGACAGCCACAGATACGCAGTATTTT	CASTVTATDTQYF	.	.	TRBV5-4	TRBJ2-3
TGCAGTGCTAGTGAGCTAGCGGATCACTACGAGCAGTACTTC	CSASELADHYEQYF	TRBD2	.	TRBV20-1	TRBJ2-7
TGTGCTAGTGGTCTAGGTCGGGGGGCCGGGCAAGAGACCCAGTACTTC	CASGLGRGAGQETQYF	.	.	TRBV12-5	TRBJ2-5
TGTGCCACCAGTGACAGACTCGTCGGTACGCAGTATTTT	CATSDRLVGTQYF	.	.	TRBV24-1	TRBJ2-3
TGTGCCACCAGTTTCAGAACAGATACGCAGTATTTT	CATSFRTDTQYF	.	once	TRBV24-1	TRBJ2-3
TGTGCCAGCAGTGAAGCGCGGACAGATCCCTATGGCTACACCTTC	CASSEARTDPYGYTF	.	.	TRBV2	TRBJ1-2
TGTGCCAGCAGGTCGGGGACAGCTACCATGAACACTGAAGCTTTCTTT	CASRSGTATMNTEAFF	TRBD1	.	TRBV7-2	TRBJ1-1
TGTGCCAGCAGTGATGAGGAGCAGTACTTC	CASSDEEQYF	.	.	TRBV2	TRBJ2-7
TGTGCCAGCAGCTTGCCGCAGGGTACTGAAGCTTTCTTT	CASSLPQGTEAFF	.	few	TRBV5-4	TRBJ1-1
TGTGCCAGCTCACGAGGACTACCGCCGGACAATGAGCAGTTCTTC	CASSRGLPPDNEQFF	.	.	TRBV18	TRBJ2-1
TGCAGCGTTGTAGTGGGACTTGGCAGAGCTTTCTTT	CSVVVGLGRAFF	.	.	TRBV29-1	TRBJ1-1
TGTGCCAGCAGCGTAGGCCCATCGTCCGGAGGAACTAATGAAAAACTGTTTTTT	CASSVGPSSGGTNEKLFF	.	.	TRBV9	TRBJ1-4
TGCGCCAGCAGCTTGTCGGGCGGGGGGGCCTACAATGAGCAGTTCTTC	CASSLSGGGAYNEQFF	TRBD2	.	TRBV5-1	TRBJ2-1
TGCGCCAGCAGCCCGGGCTTACAGGGGACAAATAATTCACCCCTCCACTTT	CASSPGLQGTNNSPLHF	TRBD1	.	TRBV5-1	TRBJ1-6
TGTGCCAGCAGCTTGCTAGCGGGGTGGAGTGAGCAGTTCTTC	CASSLLAGWSEQFF	TRBD2	.	TRBV11-2	TRBJ2-1
TGTGCCAGCAGCACGCGCGGTGTCCGCTACAATGAGCAGTTCTTC	CASSTRGVRYNEQFF	.	.	TRBV27	TRBJ2-1
TGTGCCTGGAGTGTACTCACTGAAGCTTTCTTT	CAWSVLTEAFF	.	.	TRBV30	TRBJ1-1
TGTGCCAGCAGTGAACCCCCCGGGACTATATATTTT	CASSEPPGTIYF	TRBD2	.	TRBV2	TRBJ2-3
TGTGCCTGGAGAGTCGGCGGGGAAGCTTTCTTT	CAWRVGGEAFF	.	.	TRBV30	TRBJ1-1
TGTGCCAGCTCGGTTCAGGGGGCTCTCTCGGAGACCCAGTACTTC	CASSVQGALSETQYF	TRBD1	.	TRBV18	TRBJ2-5
TGTGCCAGCAGTTTCGCGTTAAATTCACCCCTCCACTTT	CASSFALNSPLHF	.	.	TRBV27	TRBJ1-6
TGTGCCAGCAGCGAGGGGTACGGACAGAACACTGAAGCTTTCTTT	CASSEGYGQNTEAFF	.	.	TRBV9	TRBJ1-1
TGTGCCAGTAGTATCCCGGGACAGATCTACGAGCAGTACTTC	CASSIPGQIYEQYF	TRBD1	.	TRBV19	TRBJ2-7
TGTGCCAGCATGGGCGGGGGGCCCCCCACAAGTACGCAGTATTTT	CASMGGGPPTSTQYF	TRBD2	.	TRBV2	TRBJ2-3
TGTGCCAGCAGTGAACAGGGAATTTCCTACAATGAGCAGTTCTTC	CASSEQGISYNEQFF	.	.	TRBV2	TRBJ2-1
TGTGCCAGCAGTACCATCCCCCCGGGGAACTATGGCTACACCTTC	CASSTIPPGNYGYTF	.	.	TRBV6-5	TRBJ1-2
TGTGCCAGCAGCTACGGACAGGGCAATGAAGCTTTCTTT	CASSYGQGNEAFF	TRBD1	.	TRBV3-1/TRBV3-2	TRBJ1-1
TGTGCCAGCAGCCGGACTAGCGGGGTGGCCCAGTACTTC	CASSRTSGVAQYF	TRBD2	once	TRBV3-1/TRBV3-2	TRBJ2-5
TGTGCCAGCAGCCCCAGACGGGAGGCTAACACTGAAGCTTTCTTT	CASSPRREANTEAFF	.	.	TRBV7-2	TRBJ1-1
TGTGCCACCAGTGATTCGAGTATGCTGTTTTTT	CATSDSSMLFF	.	.	TRBV24-1	TRBJ2-2
TGTGCCAGCAGCTCTACAGGGAGCGGAAACACCATATATTTT	CASSSTGSGNTIYF	.	once	TRBV5-6	TRBJ1-3
TGTGCCAGCAGGGGGACTGGCCCCCGCTCACCCCTCCACTTT	CASRGTGPRSPLHF	.	.	TRBV25-1	TRBJ1-6
TGTGCCAGCTCACCACCGGGGGGGCTGGCAGATACGCAGTATTTT	CASSPPGGLADTQYF	.	once	TRBV18	TRBJ2-3
TGTGCCAGTCGGGGGGTTCGGGAGCAGTACTTC	CASRGVREQYF	TRBD2	.	TRBV19	TRBJ2-7
TGTGCCAGCAGCTTTTCTCTACAGGATAGCAATCAGCCCCAGCATTTT	CASSFSLQDSNQPQHF	.	.	TRBV5-6	TRBJ1-5
TGCAGCGTTGAAGTCCTCTCTTTAGTTAGCACAGATACGCAGTATTTT	CSVEVLSLVSTDTQYF	.	.	TRBV29-1	TRBJ2-3
TGTGCCAGCTCACGCGGTCGACAGGGGGTACCTGGGGAGACCCAGTACTTC	CASSRGRQGVPGETQYF	TRBD1	once	TRBV18	TRBJ2-5
TGCAGCGTCCAAGGGGTGGGACAGGGGGCGTATGGCTACACCTTC	CSVQGVGQGAYGYTF	TRBD1	.	TRBV29-1	TRBJ1-2